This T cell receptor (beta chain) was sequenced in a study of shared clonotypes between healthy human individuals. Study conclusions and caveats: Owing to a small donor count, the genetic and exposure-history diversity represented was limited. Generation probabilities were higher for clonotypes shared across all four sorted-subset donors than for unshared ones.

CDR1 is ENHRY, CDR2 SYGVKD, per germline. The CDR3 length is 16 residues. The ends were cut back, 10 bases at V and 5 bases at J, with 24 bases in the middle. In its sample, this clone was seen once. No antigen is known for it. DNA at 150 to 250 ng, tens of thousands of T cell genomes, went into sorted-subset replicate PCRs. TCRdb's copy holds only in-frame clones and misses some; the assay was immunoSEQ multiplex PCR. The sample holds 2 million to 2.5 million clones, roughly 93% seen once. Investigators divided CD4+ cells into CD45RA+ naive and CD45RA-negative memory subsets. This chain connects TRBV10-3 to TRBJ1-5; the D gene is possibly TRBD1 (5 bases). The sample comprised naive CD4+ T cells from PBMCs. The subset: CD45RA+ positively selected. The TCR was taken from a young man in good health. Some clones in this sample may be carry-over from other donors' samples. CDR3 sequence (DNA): TGTGCCACGGACGTAACGGGGGGTGCCCAGTATCAGCCCCAGCATTTT. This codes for CATDVTGGAQYQPQHF.